Listed here are 18 T cell receptor beta chains from one sample, sequenced in a study of CD8+CD57+ T cells in acquired aplastic anemia. Genomic DNA provided the template from which TCR beta VDJ and CDR3 profiles were obtained. One entry per CDR3 protein, called by TCRdb with MiXCR from the reads. The table records about 180,000 distinct CDR3 sequences, 35% to 50% of them present only once. The material sequenced was sorted CD4+, CD8+, or CD8+CD57+ T cells (not recorded which) from PBMCs. The receptor set was obtained from a human donor in good health.

The chain joins TRBV10-3 to TRBJ2-1; D gene ambiguous. The CDR3 consists of 12 residues. V lost 3 bases, J lost 3 bases, and 3 bases lay in between. Germline V gene sequence: CDR1 ENHRY, CDR2 SYGVKD. CDR3 residues: CAISDSYNEQFF. As DNA, the CDR3 is TGTGCCATCAGTGACAGCTACAATGAGCAGTTCTTC.

Only a few counts were recorded for this clonotype. This chain uses TRBV6-4 with TRBJ2-2; 11 positions agree with TRBD1. The CDR3 is made up of 16 amino acids. The germline CDR1 and CDR2 sequences are MRHNA and SNTAGT. The V and J ends lost 6 bases and 3 bases, in that order; junction bases with no gene match: 6. The DNA of the CDR3 is TGTGCCAGCAGCCCTAAGGGACAGGGGGACACCGGGGAGCTGTTTTTT. Translating gives CASSPKGQGDTGELFF.

The chain recombines TRBV20-1 with TRBJ1-2; TRBD1 might be the D (5 bases). This CDR3 comprises 14 residues. V gave up 7 bases and J gave up 5 bases, with 20 bases separating them. The V gene's germline CDR1 is DFQATT and CDR2 SNEGSKA (reference sequence). The CDR3 sequence: CSVLDSAGRYGYTF. The DNA for the CDR3 is TGCAGTGTTCTAGATTCTGCAGGGAGGTATGGCTACACCTTC.

The J gene is TRBJ2-5, the V gene TRBV29-1; tentatively, D is TRBD1 (7 bases). Germline V gives CDR1 SQVTM, CDR2 ANQGSEA. The CDR3 runs to 14 residues. V was cut by 4 bases and J by 4 bases, with 16 bases left in between. In nucleotides, the CDR3 is TGCAGCGTTGTTTGGGGGGCAGGGGGAGAGACCCAGTACTTC. It yields the protein CSVVWGAGGETQYF.

This clonotype was observed a handful of times. The rearrangement joins TRBV7-3 to TRBJ2-2; possible D gene TRBD1, 5 bases. The CDR3 contains 15 residues. Deletions cut 5 bases from V and 7 bases from J, with 17 bases between. Germline V lookup: CDR1 SGHTA, CDR2 FQGTGA. This chain's CDR3 is CASSKTEQGIGELFF. The CDR3 nucleotides are TGTGCCAGCAGCAAGACTGAGCAGGGAATCGGGGAGCTGTTTTTT.

V is TRBV20-1 and J is TRBJ1-1; TRBD1 matches at 7 bases. Unmatched junction bases numbered 11, after V lost 4 bases and J lost 0 bases. This CDR3 is 16 amino acids long. The germline V gene has CDR1 DFQATT and CDR2 SNEGSKA (reference sequence). The CDR3 sequence is CSAKRLGQVMNTEAFF. Here the CDR3 DNA reads TGCAGTGCTAAAAGACTCGGACAGGTCATGAACACTGAAGCTTTCTTT.

This clonotype has more than one count but fewer than ten. The rearrangement links TRBV20-1 to TRBJ2-3; perhaps TRBD1 as D (5 bases). Germline CDR1 and CDR2: DFQATT and SNEGSKA (reference sequence). The length of the CDR3 is 17 residues. The germline V and J ends were trimmed by 0 bases and 2 bases, with 18 bases remaining between them. The CDR3 DNA sequence: TGCAGTGCTAGAGAGGAAGGGGCAGGGATGGACACAGATACGCAGTATTTT. Its translation: CSAREEGAGMDTDTQYF.

This chain uses TRBV7-3 with TRBJ2-7; 9 bases match TRBD2. Losses at the gene ends were 1 base for V and 5 bases for J; bases not matched to a gene: 9. Per germline, CDR1 SGHTA and CDR2 FQGTGA. This CDR3 contains 16 residues. Here the CDR3 DNA reads TGTGCCAGCAGCTTAAGCAGGGCTAGCGGGAACAACGAGCAGTACTTC. This sequence encodes CASSLSRASGNNEQYF.

The V call is TRBV19, the J call TRBJ2-5; 8 bases fit TRBD1. J lost 4 bases, V lost 4 bases, and 5 bases had no gene match. Germline V gene sequence: CDR1 LNHDA, CDR2 SQIVND (reference sequence). The CDR3 has 14 residues. Here the CDR3 DNA reads TGTGCCAGTAGTAACGACAGGGGCCGAGAGACCCAGTACTTC. Residues: CASSNDRGRETQYF.

The gene calls are TRBV10-1 and TRBJ2-3, with 10 bases that match TRBD2. Germline V gives CDR1 WNHNN, CDR2 SYGVQD (reference sequence). The ends lost 4 bases at V and 1 base at J; junction bases unmatched: 11. This CDR3 contains 18 residues. The chain's CDR3 is CASSGEGLAIRRTDTQYF. CDR3 DNA: TGCGCCAGCAGTGGTGAGGGACTAGCGATTCGGCGCACAGATACGCAGTATTTT.

The rearrangement uses TRBV19 and TRBJ2-2, with 10 bases matching TRBD1. In germline, CDR1 is LNHDA, CDR2 SQIVND (reference sequence). CDR3 length: 15 residues. V shed 8 bases, J shed 5 bases, and the junction held 8 bases outside the gene matches. CDR3 loop: CASCSTGGRTGELFF. The CDR3 DNA is TGTGCCAGTTGCTCGACAGGGGGCCGGACCGGGGAGCTGTTTTTT.

Details on this clonotype: The junction departs from the called germline gene at one end, perhaps through a read error. CDR3: CATSRDGEVGPNTEAFF. CDR3 sequence (DNA): TGTGCCACCAGCAGAGATGGGGAAGTTGGCCCGAACACTGAAGCTTTCTTC. The chain carries TRBV15 and TRBJ1-1; D remains ambiguous. Germline V gives CDR1 LNHNV, CDR2 YYDKDF (reference sequence). CDR3 length: 17 amino acids.

In its sample, this clonotype was seen many times. The V and J genes are TRBV7-2 and TRBJ2-3, with unresolved D. CDR3 length: 16 residues. V was cut by 2 bases and J by 0 bases, with 12 bases left in between. CDR1 is SGHTA, CDR2 FQGNSA, per germline. DNA of the CDR3: TGTGCCAGCAGCTTATCACAATCCCCTAGCACAGATACGCAGTATTTT. Translated: CASSLSQSPSTDTQYF.

This clonotype was picked up many times. The chain joins TRBV11-2 to TRBJ2-1, with TRBD2 identical over 16 bases. V lost 0 bases to trimming and J lost 7 bases; unmatched junction nucleotides: 9. The CDR3 has 19 amino acids. Per the germline V gene, CDR1 is SGHAT and CDR2 is FQNNGV. CDR3 amino acids: CASSLDGTSGRARVNEQFF. CDR3 sequence (DNA): TGTGCCAGCAGCTTAGATGGGACTAGCGGGAGGGCCAGGGTTAATGAGCAGTTCTTC.

Points on this clonotype: The CDR3 carries no conserved terminal phenylalanine or tryptophan, so it likely arises from a read error. V usage is TRBV6-8 and J usage is TRBJ1-2, with D possibly TRBD1 on 6 matching bases. The CDR3 contains 15 residues. Germline V gene data show CDR1 as MNHGY and CDR2 as SAAAGT. V gave up 6 bases and J gave up 5 bases, with 19 bases separating them. The CDR3 is CASSKPGQRKYGYTL. The CDR3 DNA sequence: TGTGCCAGCAGCAAGCCCGGACAGCGTAAATATGGCTACACCCTC.

This clonotype has at least ten counts. The chain's CDR3 is CSARGQVNTEAFF. The DNA for the CDR3 is TGCAGTGCTAGAGGCCAGGTGAACACTGAAGCTTTCTTT. The J gene is TRBJ1-1, the V gene TRBV20-1; no clear D. This CDR3 has 13 residues. Germline loops: CDR1 DFQATT, CDR2 SNEGSKA (reference sequence). Trimming removed 1 base from V and 0 bases from J, with 6 bases in between.

This chain links TRBV3-1 with TRBJ1-2, with D possibly matching TRBD1 (5 bases). From germline, CDR1 is LGHDT and CDR2 YNNKEL (reference sequence). V lost 4 bases and J lost 5, with 14 bases in between. The CDR3 has 14 amino acids. CDR3 in DNA: TGTGCCAGCAGCCCTCCGGGAGGGGCGTATGGCTACACCTTC. It is translated as CASSPPGGAYGYTF.

This sequence joins TRBV19 and TRBJ1-6, with D hard to call. Looked up from germline, CDR1 is LNHDA and CDR2 is SQIVND (reference sequence). V was trimmed by 3 bases and J by 9 bases, leaving 21 bases between them. This CDR3 has 17 amino acids. This CDR3 is CASSMDSTGILGSPLHF. The CDR3, as DNA: TGTGCCAGTAGTATGGATTCCACGGGAATCCTAGGTTCACCCCTCCACTTT.